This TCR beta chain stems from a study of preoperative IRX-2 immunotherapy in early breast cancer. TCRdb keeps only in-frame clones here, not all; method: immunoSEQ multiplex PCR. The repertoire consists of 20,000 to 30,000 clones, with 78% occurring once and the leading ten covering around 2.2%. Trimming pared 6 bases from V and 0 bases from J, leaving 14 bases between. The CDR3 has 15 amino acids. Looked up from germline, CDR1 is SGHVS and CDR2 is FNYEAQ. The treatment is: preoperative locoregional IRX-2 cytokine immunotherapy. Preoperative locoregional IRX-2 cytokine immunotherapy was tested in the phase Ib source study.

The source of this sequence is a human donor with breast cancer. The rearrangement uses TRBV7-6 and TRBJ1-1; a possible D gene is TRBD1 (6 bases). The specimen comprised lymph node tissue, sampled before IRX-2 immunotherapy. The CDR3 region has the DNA TGTGCCAGCAGTATGCCCGGACAGATGAACACTGAAGCTTTCTTT. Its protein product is CASSMPGQMNTEAFF.